This passage covers 12 T cell receptor beta chains from one sample sequenced in a study of breast tumors, draining lymph nodes, adjacent tissues. Via MiXCR, TCRdb re-called the multiplex PCR reads, giving one row per CDR3 protein. Of nearly 200,000 distinct CDR3 sequences listed, 30% to 40% were seen once; the top ten hold more than 4%. Axillary draining lymph nodes of breast cancer patients supplied the node samples. Sequences were obtained from axillary lymph node tissue. Receptor source: a female donor with breast cancer. Some clones in this sample may be carry-over from other donors' samples.

Worth noting for this clonotype: This could be a read error, since a much larger clone is one nucleotide away. The chain recombines TRBV5-5 with TRBJ1-5; D gene unclear. The CDR3 loop spans 13 amino acids. Trimming took 2 bases from V and 6 from J, leaving 9 bases between them. The V gene's germline CDR1 is SGHKS and CDR2 YYEKEE (reference sequence). Here the CDR3 DNA reads TGTGCCAGCAGCTTTGGTCGCACTCAGCCCCAGCATTTT. As protein: CASSFGRTQPQHF.

This clonotype was seen many times. The chain recombines TRBV29-1 with TRBJ1-2; TRBD1 is a possible D gene (6 bases). CDR3 length: 12 amino acids. Germline values: CDR1 SQVTM, CDR2 ANQGSEA. With 7 bases removed from V and 8 bases from J, the gap between germline ends came to 17 bases. CDR3 DNA: TGCAGCGGGGGTATGGCAGGGGAAGGCTACACCTTC. Protein: CSGGMAGEGYTF.

In this sample, this clonotype turned up many times. V gene TRBV20-1 combines with J gene TRBJ2-3, with a tentative D call TRBD2 (6 bases). Trimming shortened V by 3 bases and J by 4 bases, and 14 bases separated the two germline ends. CDR3 size: 14 residues. CDR1 and CDR2 from the germline V gene are DFQATT and SNEGSKA (reference sequence). The CDR3, as DNA: TGCAGTGCTAGTTGGGGCGGGATCGCAGATACGCAGTATTTT. Protein product: CSASWGGIADTQYF.

Ten or more counts support this clonotype. The CDR3 region is CASSYSPPPLYEQYF. The CDR3 DNA sequence: TGTGCCAGCAGTTACTCTCCGCCCCCCCTCTACGAGCAGTACTTC. The gene calls are TRBV6-5 and TRBJ2-7; D gene ambiguous. CDR1 is MNHEY, CDR2 SVGAGI, per germline. V gave up 0 bases and J gave up 3 bases, with 12 bases separating them. The CDR3 contains 15 residues.

The table lists this clonotype with many counts. The chain recombines TRBV10-2 with TRBJ1-3, with a tentative D call TRBD1 (5 bases). This CDR3 region has 16 residues. CDR1 and CDR2 from the germline V gene are WSHSY and SAAADI. Trimming left V 8 bases short and J 4 bases short, with 21 bases between. The CDR3, as DNA: TGCGCCAGCGGGGGACCGGGCACAAGGTCGGGAAACACCATATATTTT. It encodes CASGGPGTRSGNTIYF.

As regards this clonotype: This may be a read error: a much more frequent sequence differs by one nucleotide. The conserved phenylalanine or tryptophan normally closing the CDR3 is absent here, so this likely arose from a read error. This sequence joins TRBV30 and TRBJ2-7; D possibly corresponds to TRBD1 (5 bases). CDR3 size: 13 residues. The germline V gene encodes CDR1 GTSNPN and CDR2 SVGIG (reference sequence). V lost 4 bases to trimming and J lost 3 bases, with 13 bases between them. CDR3 sequence reads: CAWNQQGYYEQYL. CDR3 sequence (DNA): TGTGCCTGGAATCAGCAGGGTTACTACGAGCAGTACCTC.

This clonotype was recorded many times. The V and J genes are TRBV7-2 and TRBJ2-5; 12 nucleotides align to TRBD2. Trimming cost V 4 bases and J 5 bases; bases outside gene matches: 2. The CDR3 has 14 residues. Germline CDR1 reads SGHTA; CDR2 reads FQGNSA. Written as DNA, the CDR3 is TGTGCCAGCAGCTCTAGCGGGAGGGGCGAGACCCAGTACTTC. Translating gives CASSSSGRGETQYF. The complete variable domain, with remaining parts taken from reference TRBV7-2 and TRBJ2-5, reads GAGVSQSPSNKVTEKGKDVELRCDPISGHTALYWYRQSLGQGLEFLIYFQGNSAPDKSGLPSDRFSAERTGGSVSTLTIQRTQQEDSAVYLCASSSSGRGETQYFGPGTRLLVL.

This clonotype was counted many times. This chain connects TRBV20-1 to TRBJ2-7; a possible D gene is TRBD1 (6 bases). The germline V and J ends were trimmed by 6 bases and 2 bases, with 20 bases remaining between them. The CDR3 runs to 15 residues. Germline CDR1 is DFQATT and CDR2 is SNEGSKA (reference sequence). The CDR3 coding sequence is TGCAGTGCGCGTCGCCTAACAGGGCTTGCCTACGAGCAGTACTTC. Amino acids: CSARRLTGLAYEQYF.

Remarks on this clonotype: It may be a read error: a sequence one base away is much more abundant. This sequence joins TRBV20-1 and TRBJ2-7; 11 bases agree with TRBD2. The trim removed 1 base at V and 0 bases at J, leaving 17 bases unmatched. The germline V gene has CDR1 DFQATT and CDR2 SNEGSKA (reference sequence). The CDR3 runs 20 residues. In DNA form, the CDR3 reads TGCAGTGCTAGAGGGTGGGGACTAGCGGCAGCGGGTATGGTCTCCTACGAGCAGTACTTC. The encoded protein is CSARGWGLAAAGMVSYEQYF.

This clonotype was recorded once. A read error may explain this, as a much larger clone is one base away. This rearrangement joins TRBV6-2 or TRBV6-3 to TRBJ1-5, with D uncertain. CDR3 length equals 15 residues. V dropped 2 bases and J dropped 3 bases, with 11 bases sitting between them. Germline loops: CDR1 MNHEY, CDR2 SVGEGT. The CDR3 sequence is CASSYSCTNNQPQHF. CDR3 nucleotide sequence: TGTGCCAGCAGTTACAGTTGTACGAACAATCAGCCCCAGCATTTT.

On this clonotype: An end of the junction does not agree with germline; a read error may underlie this. The chain combines TRBV7-8 with TRBJ2-2; possibly TRBD1 for D (6 bases). The end of the DNA aligns better with TRBJ1-1, so the J call may be wrong. CDR1 and CDR2 from the germline V gene are SGHVS and FQNEAQ. There are 15 residues in the CDR3. CDR3 loop: CASSLGGTLNAEAFF. The CDR3 DNA reads TGTGCCAGCAGCTTAGGGGGGACACTGAACGCTGAAGCTTTCTTT.

This clonotype was detected many times. This chain uses TRBV12-3 or TRBV12-4 with TRBJ1-5; the D gene is possibly TRBD1 (5 bases). CDR3 length: 14 amino acids. The germline V and J ends were trimmed by 6 bases and 7 bases, with 16 bases remaining between them. The CDR3 DNA reads as TGTGCCAGCAGCCCATGGGGATACAGGCAGCCCCAGCATTTT. Residues: CASSPWGYRQPQHF.